This T cell receptor (beta chain) stems from a study of shared T cell receptors in the human thymus (dated by TCRdb to 2020 to 2023). Regarding the complete study: The study investigated the way shared, self-reactive T-cell receptor alpha chains are produced in the human thymus.

Its CDR3 holds 17 amino acids, cysteine through phenylalanine. The DNA shown is the 51-base CDR3, in frame from base 1. V lost 3 bases and J lost 3 bases; the stretch between them is 21 bases long. The germline V gene yields SGHDT for CDR1 and YYEEEE for CDR2. Receptors were amplified or captured by the immunoSEQ multiplex PCR assay. TCRdb carries this immuneACCESS record with in-frame sequences only. Its versions omit some clonotypes, under half of them owing to an unresolved V gene in the studies checked, with the rest unexplained. In this sample the table shows roughly 660,000 clones, around 89% of which occur a single time. The ten largest make up around 0.0099% of the sample. As to this clone: No antigen is known for it. Per-base qualities were not stored, and no clone one base away is much larger.

The data also belong to a second study, concerning human thymus T cells. The other study reports the following: Immunologically healthy infants undergoing open corrective cardiac surgery for congenital heart defects in Finland were used as donors. The thymus tissue came from surgical resects taken out during corrective cardiac surgery. V and J gene segment usage appeared biased in both thymic and peripheral blood repertoires. According to the related research, thymic TCR repertoires were highly overlapping among unrelated individuals. The study described the TCR alpha and beta repertoires in about eight infant thymus samples and a handful of matching peripheral blood samples. Donor ages ranged from roughly 6 to 250 days, and the cohort comprised six or seven male and a couple of female infants. Thymocytes were mechanically released from the tissue and were stored as pellets of roughly 10-34 million cells at -70 degrees C. A QIAsymphony instrument was used to extract genomic DNA from frozen cell pellets. TCRB and TCRAD loci were amplified from a standardized quantity of quality-controlled genomic DNA using the immunoSEQ multiplex PCR assay. The amplicons covered the V(D)J region and were long enough to include the CDR3 and to identify the V and J genes. Through the commercial immunoSEQ service, the amplicons were sequenced on an Illumina platform. Primer bias and sequencing errors were corrected as previously described, and TCRAD and TCRB were defined on the basis of the IMGT database. The repertoires were analysed using immunoSEQ Analyzer 3.0 and VDJTools for basic statistics, V/J segment usage, diversity estimates, rarefaction and pairwise overlap. To estimate diversity, the Chao1, ChaoE, Efron-Thisted, Shannon and inverse Simpson indices were applied, and diversity was also estimated on datasets down-sampled to the smallest sample. Repertoire overlap was determined by strict matching of CDR3 nucleotide sequence, V gene and J gene, and Jaccard-based multidimensional scaling clustering was applied. Thymus samples yielded on average about 810,000 unique TCRB clonotypes, compared with 65,000 to 100,000 from blood samples.

The sequence derives from a boy less than two years old with a congenital heart defect. Donor details come from another sample of the same person, matched by shared clones. Sequencing used thymocytes. The chain employs TRBV5-6 and TRBJ2-5; matching of 5 bases hints at TRBD2 as the D gene. The CDR3 protein: CASSSPARAPREETQYF. The bases are TGTGCCAGCAGCTCTCCGGCGCGGGCCCCAAGGGAAGAGACCCAGTACTTC.